These 21 T cell receptor beta chains were sequenced from one sample in a study of blood T cell repertoires in COVID-19. Repertoires were generated with immunoSEQ multiplex PCR, while TCRdb's copy carries only in-frame clones and drops some. The sample consists of about 300,000 clones, 85% to 90% of them appearing once. The specimen was PBMCs or T cells enriched from blood (not recorded which). The source is a young man who had recovered from COVID-19.

The chain has TRBV5-1 and TRBJ1-6; tentatively, D is TRBD1 (6 bases). The germline V gene has CDR1 SGHRS and CDR2 YFSETQ. The CDR3 is 15 amino acids. Trimming took 6 bases from V and 13 from J, leaving 23 bases between them. The CDR3 loop is CASTTDSQTPAPLHF. The CDR3 DNA is TGCGCCAGCACCACGGACAGCCAAACCCCGGCGCCCCTCCACTTT. The full variable domain, rest sourced from reference TRBV5-1 and TRBJ1-6, is KAGVTQTPRYLIKTRGQQVTLSCSPISGHRSVSWYQQTPGQGLQFLFEYFSETQRNKGNFPGRFSGRQFSNSRSEMNVSTLELGDSALYLCASTTDSQTPAPLHFGNGTRLTVT.

This clone occurred once. This sequence joins TRBV29-1 and TRBJ1-2, with D possibly being TRBD1 (6 bases). The CDR3 spans 12 residues. The germline V gene encodes CDR1 SQVTM and CDR2 ANQGSEA. V shed 7 bases and J shed 2 bases, with 11 bases lying between them. The CDR3, as DNA: TGCAGCGCTGGACAGCGCAACTATGGCTACACCTTC. Translation: CSAGQRNYGYTF.

CDR3: CASSVASGTSYEQYF. The CDR3 DNA reads as TGTGCCAGCAGCGTGGCGTCGGGAACCTCCTACGAGCAGTACTTC. V gene TRBV9 combines with J gene TRBJ2-7, with D maybe TRBD2 (5 bases). Trimming cost V 2 bases and J 0 bases, with 12 bases left between them. The CDR3 runs to 15 residues. Germline V gene lookup returns CDR1 SGDLS and CDR2 YYNGEE.

The chain couples TRBV30 to TRBJ1-2, with D unclear. With 0 bases removed from V and 6 bases from J, the gap between germline ends came to 11 bases. CDR3 length: 13 residues. Germline CDR1 GTSNPN, CDR2 SVGIG (reference sequence). The CDR3 nucleotides are TGTGCCTGGAGTGTGAAAAGACGGGATGGCTACACCTTC. Its protein is CAWSVKRRDGYTF.

The V gene is TRBV30, the J gene TRBJ1-4; D is undetermined. This CDR3 is 17 amino acids long. CDR1 and CDR2 (germline): GTSNPN, SVGIG (reference sequence). V was pared by 5 bases and J by 3 bases, with 22 bases between. The chain's CDR3 is CAWARGGRQEANEKLFF. CDR3 DNA: TGTGCCTGGGCCCGGGGTGGCCGACAAGAAGCTAATGAAAAACTGTTTTTT.

The chain employs TRBV2 and TRBJ2-7, with 7 positions matching TRBD1. Germline loops: CDR1 SNHLY, CDR2 FYNNEI. The CDR3 has 14 amino acids. Trimming removed 6 bases from V and 4 bases from J; junction bases left unmatched: 9. The CDR3 here is CASRAGQARYEQYF. CDR3 DNA: TGTGCCAGCAGAGCAGGACAGGCCCGGTACGAGCAGTACTTC. Full variable domain (rest looked up from reference TRBV2 and TRBJ2-7): EPEVTQTPSHQVTQMGQEVILRCVPISNHLYFYWYRQILGQKVEFLVSFYNNEISEKSEIFDDQFSVERPDGSNFTLKIRSTKLEDSAMYFCASRAGQARYEQYFGPGTRLTVT.

This chain links TRBV7-6 with TRBJ2-1; 12 bases align to TRBD2. The CDR3 totals 17 residues. V gave up 3 bases and J gave up 8 bases; unmatched junction bases: 11. Germline-derived CDR1 and CDR2 are SGHVS and FNYEAQ. The chain's CDR3 is CASSFIMTSGSGDEQFF. The CDR3 nucleotides read TGTGCCAGCAGCTTCATCATGACTAGCGGGAGTGGGGATGAGCAGTTCTTC. Complete variable domain (other parts from reference TRBV7-6 and TRBJ2-1): GAGVSQSPRYKVTKRGQDVALRCDPISGHVSLYWYRQALGQGPEFLTYFNYEAQQDKSGLPNDRFSAERPEGSISTLTIQRTEQRDSAMYRCASSFIMTSGSGDEQFFGPGTRLTVL.

The V gene is TRBV2, the J gene TRBJ1-3; 7 bases line up with TRBD1. The germline CDR1 and CDR2 sequences are SNHLY and FYNNEI. The CDR3 consists of 18 residues. Trimming at V came to 7 bases and at J to 2 bases, leaving 17 bases not matched to a gene. CDR3 nucleotides: TGTGCCAGCAAGTTCCGACAGGGAATAGCTTCGGCTGGAAACACCATATATTTT. Translated, it gives CASKFRQGIASAGNTIYF. The entire variable domain, with the rest obtained from reference TRBV2 and TRBJ1-3, is as follows: EPEVTQTPSHQVTQMGQEVILRCVPISNHLYFYWYRQILGQKVEFLVSFYNNEISEKSEIFDDQFSVERPDGSNFTLKIRSTKLEDSAMYFCASKFRQGIASAGNTIYFGEGSWLTVV.

The CDR3 DNA reads as TGTGCCAGCAGAGCCACAGGAAACAATCAGCCCCAGCATTTT. Residues: CASRATGNNQPQHF. V is TRBV2 and J is TRBJ1-5, with D perhaps matching TRBD1 (5 bases). The V gene's germline CDR1 is SNHLY and CDR2 FYNNEI. Deletions cut 6 bases from V and 3 bases from J, with 12 bases between. The CDR3 has 14 amino acids.

The rearrangement uses TRBV4-1 and TRBJ2-2; 8 bases are shared with TRBD1. The junction had 4 bases not matched to a gene; V was cut back by 3 bases and J by 1 base. The CDR3 length is 16 residues. Germline V CDR1 and CDR2: MGHRA, YSYEKL. In DNA form, the CDR3 reads TGCGCCAGCAGCCAGATTGGACAGGGGAACACCGGGGAGCTGTTTTTT. It encodes CASSQIGQGNTGELFF.

This chain joins TRBV28 and TRBJ2-5, with 7 nucleotides matching TRBD2. This CDR3 has 17 amino acids. V lost 4 bases, J lost 2 bases, and 13 bases stayed unmatched. CDR1 is MDHEN and CDR2 is SYDVKM in the germline V gene. Here the CDR3 DNA reads TGTGCCAGCAGTTGGGAGGGGCCTGACGCCGTTCAAGAGACCCAGTACTTC. It yields the protein CASSWEGPDAVQETQYF.

This chain uses TRBV6-2 or TRBV6-3 with TRBJ2-7; D is perhaps TRBD2 (5 bases). Trimming took 2 bases from V and 1 from J, leaving 12 bases between them. Germline V lookup: CDR1 MNHEY, CDR2 SVGEGT. This CDR3 has 15 residues. The CDR3 here is CASSYPRLASYEQYF. The CDR3 DNA follows: TGTGCCAGCAGTTACCCCCGGCTAGCTTCCTACGAGCAGTACTTC.

This chain connects TRBV2 to TRBJ2-1; D perhaps matches TRBD2 (6 bases). CDR3 size: 17 residues. Germline V CDR1 and CDR2: SNHLY, FYNNEI. Trimming took 8 bases from V and 0 from J, leaving 20 bases between them. The DNA for the CDR3 is TGTGCCAGCGGGACTGAGGACTACCCGAGCTCCTACAATGAGCAGTTCTTC. Its translation: CASGTEDYPSSYNEQFF.

The gene calls are TRBV7-9 and TRBJ1-2; TRBD1 might be the D (6 bases). The germline gives CDR1 SEHNR, CDR2 FQNEAQ (reference sequence). The V gene lost 5 bases and the J gene lost 2 bases, with 12 bases spanning the gap. The CDR3 contains 14 residues. The CDR3 DNA follows: TGTGCCAGCAGCGTAGGACAGTACAACTATGGCTACACCTTC. This encodes CASSVGQYNYGYTF.

The genes are TRBV14 and TRBJ2-7; 7 nucleotides match TRBD1. The CDR3 is 14 residues long. Losses at the gene ends were 3 bases for V and 2 bases for J; bases not matched to a gene: 4. CDR1 is SGHDN, CDR2 FVKESK, per germline. The CDR3 sequence is CASSQWQGAYEQYF. In DNA form, the CDR3 reads TGTGCCAGCAGCCAGTGGCAGGGGGCCTACGAGCAGTACTTC.

This rearrangement joins TRBV12-5 to TRBJ2-5; 8 bases fit TRBD1. The V gene's germline CDR1 is LGHNT and CDR2 FRNRAP. This CDR3 is 16 amino acids long. V lost 1 base, J lost 5 bases, and 9 bases stayed unmatched. This CDR3 reads CASGLGSGGSGETQYF. The CDR3 DNA follows: TGTGCTAGTGGTTTGGGATCAGGGGGCTCAGGGGAGACCCAGTACTTC.

The chain links TRBV6-1 to TRBJ2-5; D uncertain. V lost 2 bases and J lost 5, with 9 bases in between. The germline V gene has CDR1 MNHNS and CDR2 SASEGT. This CDR3 spans 13 amino acids. DNA of the CDR3: TGTGCCAGCAGTGAACTTAGTCTCGAGACCCAGTACTTC. It yields the protein CASSELSLETQYF.

The chain has TRBV21-1 and TRBJ1-2. TRBV21-1 is reported as a pseudogene. This CDR3 is 13 amino acids long. The CDR3 is CASSGGSNYGYTF. The CDR3 bases are TGTGCCAGCAGCGGAGGGAGTAACTATGGCTACACCTTC.

The chain employs TRBV10-2 and TRBJ2-1; no firm D call. V lost 3 bases, J lost 0 bases, and 6 bases lay in between. Germline V gene lookup returns CDR1 WSHSY and CDR2 SAAADI. This CDR3 is built from 14 residues. The CDR3 DNA reads as TGCGCCAGCAGTGATGACATCTCCTACAATGAGCAGTTCTTC. Protein product: CASSDDISYNEQFF.

The chain links TRBV7-9 to TRBJ1-5, with 7 positions matching TRBD1. The germline gives CDR1 SEHNR, CDR2 FQNEAQ (reference sequence). V gave up 5 bases and J gave up 4 bases; unmatched junction bases: 8. The CDR3 covers 15 residues. The CDR3: CASSLTRDRNQPQHF. As DNA, the CDR3 is TGTGCCAGCAGCCTGACCCGGGACAGAAATCAGCCCCAGCATTTT.

The chain recombines TRBV28 with TRBJ1-2; TRBD1 matches 8 bases. The trim removed 5 bases at V and 0 bases at J, leaving 5 bases unmatched. From germline, CDR1 is MDHEN and CDR2 SYDVKM. This CDR3 contains 15 residues. CDR3 sequence (DNA): TGTGCCAGCAGTATGACAGGGGCCGCTAACTATGGCTACACCTTC. Translation: CASSMTGAANYGYTF.